Shown below are 2 T cell receptor beta chains from a single sample sequenced in a study of vaccination and CD4 T cells after COVID-19. Stated treatment: approximately 9-day PBMC culture with coronavirus spike peptide pools or control peptides (ViraFEST assay). Sequencing of cultured CD4+ T cell DNA used the Oncomine TCR Beta short-read assay. TCRdb ran MiXCR on the PCR reads and lists one entry per CDR3 protein. The sample includes about 21,000 distinct CDR3 sequences, approximately 65% seen only once; the top ten take about 21%. Antigens of these TCRs are unknown. Sequencing was performed on CD4+ T cells from blood, cultured in vitro, taken before SARS-CoV-2 vaccination. All receptors come from a human donor who received a COVID-19 vaccine.

This rearrangement joins TRBV20-1 to TRBJ2-7; unclear D gene. CDR3 size: 15 residues. V was shortened by 0 bases and J by 2 bases, with 14 bases between the two germline ends. From germline, CDR1 is DFQATT and CDR2 SNEGSKA (reference sequence). The CDR3 coding sequence is TGCAGTGCTAGAGACGCCCGGTCAGATGCCTACGAGCAGTACTTC. Its protein product is CSARDARSDAYEQYF.

V usage is TRBV2 and J usage is TRBJ2-3, with D possibly TRBD1 on 5 matching bases. Germline lookup yields CDR1 SNHLY and CDR2 FYNNEI. Trimming left V 4 bases short and J 2 bases short, with 10 bases between. The CDR3 runs 14 residues. The CDR3 loop reads CASSGQGHTDTQYF. CDR3 in DNA: TGTGCCAGCAGTGGCCAGGGTCACACAGATACGCAGTATTTT.